Listed below are T cell receptor beta chains from one sample, sequenced in a study of blood T cell repertoires in COVID-19. Some clones are missing from TCRdb's copy, which holds only in-frame ones; the method was immunoSEQ multiplex PCR. The sample consists of about 220,000 clones, roughly 84% of them appearing once. Specimen: peripheral blood. All receptors derive from a woman in her fifties or sixties with acute or convalescent COVID-19. Each CDR3 is given with its conserved first and last residue. The D gene is left open where the match is weak. The size of a clone is reported for some rows only, either as once, few or many, or as a class for expanded clones.

j_call v_call d_call clone_size cdr3_nt cdr3_aa
TRBJ1-5 TRBV19 NA NA TGTGCCAGTAGTATCCGATTCGCCGGGCAGCCCCAGCATTTT CASSIRFAGQPQHF
TRBJ2-5 TRBV27 TRBD2 NA TGTGCCAGCAAGTCCCTAGCGGGGGGGCGGGAGACCCAGTACTTC CASKSLAGGRETQYF
TRBJ1-5 TRBV18 TRBD1 few TGTGCCAGCTCAGCCACCACGACAGGGGGCAATCAGCCCCAGCATTTT CASSATTTGGNQPQHF
TRBJ2-1 TRBV19 TRBD2 NA TGTGCCAGTAGTATCTCGGCTAGCGGGGGCCTCAATGAGCAGTTCTTC CASSISASGGLNEQFF
TRBJ2-3 TRBV5-1 NA NA TGCGCCAGCAGCTTGGATGGGACTAGCACAGATACGCAGTATTTT CASSLDGTSTDTQYF
TRBJ1-2 TRBV7-8 NA NA TGTGCCAGCAGCTTAAAGGGGTTTGGCTACACCTTC CASSLKGFGYTF
TRBJ1-5 TRBV30 NA once TGTGCCTGGAGTGTACGAGGGGAGGGGACCCAGCATTTT CAWSVRGEGTQHF
TRBJ1-1 TRBV18 NA NA TGTGCCAGCTCACCACCAGGTCTGTTTATGGGCATGAACACTGAAGCTTTCTTT CASSPPGLFMGMNTEAFF
TRBJ1-5 TRBV12-3/TRBV12-4 NA NA TGTGCCAGCAGTTTAAAGGGGTATCAGCCCCAGCATTTT CASSLKGYQPQHF
TRBJ2-7 TRBV19 TRBD1 NA TGTGCCAGTAGTCGAGGACAGGGGTACGAGCAGTACTTC CASSRGQGYEQYF
TRBJ1-2 TRBV9 NA NA TGTGCCAGCAGCCGTAACTTAGGCTACACCTTC CASSRNLGYTF
TRBJ2-7 TRBV19 TRBD1 NA TGTGCCAGTAGCGGGGACAGGGGAGTTGCGGGGAACGAGCAGTACTTC CASSGDRGVAGNEQYF
TRBJ1-5 TRBV7-2 NA NA TGTGCCAGCAGCCCGGGGAGGGATCAGCCCCAGCATTTT CASSPGRDQPQHF
TRBJ1-5 TRBV7-2 NA NA TGTGCCAGCAGCTTCCAGAACAATCAGCCCCAGCATTTT CASSFQNNQPQHF
TRBJ2-2 TRBV12-3/TRBV12-4 NA once TGTGCCAGCAGACGGTCCGGGGAGCTGTTTTTT CASRRSGELFF
TRBJ1-4 TRBV4-1 NA NA TGCGCCAGCAGCCCGATCGGTTCGGGTGAAAAACTGTTTTTT CASSPIGSGEKLFF
TRBJ2-1 TRBV5-4 NA NA TGTGCCAGCAGCCCGCGAGGGGGAGTAGGTACGAATGAGCAGTTCTTC CASSPRGGVGTNEQFF
TRBJ2-3 TRBV7-9 NA NA TGTGCCAGCAGTCCCGCCCAGTCAACAGATACGCAGTATTTT CASSPAQSTDTQYF
TRBJ1-2 TRBV28 TRBD1 few TGTGCCAGCAGCCCGCCGACAGGGGGCTACACCTTC CASSPPTGGYTF
TRBJ2-7 TRBV3-1/TRBV3-2 TRBD2 NA TGTGCCAGCAGCCGCTCCCCGGGGGGTGCCTACGAGCAGTACTTC CASSRSPGGAYEQYF
TRBJ2-6 TRBV9 NA NA TGTGCCAGCAGCCACTCGACCAACGTCCTGACTTTC CASSHSTNVLTF
TRBJ1-1 TRBV6-5 NA NA TGTGCCAGCAGTAACCAGGGCTCATACACTGAAGCTTTCTTT CASSNQGSYTEAFF
TRBJ2-7 TRBV5-1 TRBD1 NA TGCGCCAGCAGCTTCGGGACAGGTTACGACGAGCAGTACTTC CASSFGTGYDEQYF
TRBJ1-2 TRBV30 NA NA TGTGCCTGGAGTGTACGCAGGGACTATGGCTACACCTTC CAWSVRRDYGYTF
TRBJ2-1 TRBV19 NA NA TGTGCCAGTAGTATGTGGGGGGGCCAAGATGAGCAGTTCTTC CASSMWGGQDEQFF
TRBJ1-2 TRBV28 TRBD1 NA TGTGCCAGCAGGCCTAAAGGGGGCGTAGTCTATGGCTACACCTTC CASRPKGGVVYGYTF
TRBJ2-1 TRBV13 NA NA TGTGCCAGCAGCTTAGGGAAAGCGTCGGGGCAGTTCTTC CASSLGKASGQFF
TRBJ2-5 TRBV7-2 TRBD2 NA TGTGCCAGCAGCTTAGCGGGGGGGTTAGCTGAGACCCAGTACTTC CASSLAGGLAETQYF
TRBJ2-4 TRBV6-5 NA few TGTGCCAGCAGTCCCCAGACGGAGGGGCTCCTCCAGTACTTC CASSPQTEGLLQYF
TRBJ1-2 TRBV5-6 TRBD1 NA TGTGCCAGCAGCTTAGGGACAGGGGTCCCTAACTATGGCTACACCTTC CASSLGTGVPNYGYTF
TRBJ2-3 TRBV7-9 TRBD1 NA TGTGCCAGCAGCTTAGAGGGACAGGGCGCGGGCACAGATACGCAGTATTTT CASSLEGQGAGTDTQYF
TRBJ2-1 TRBV7-2 NA once TGTGCCAGCAGTTCCCTGGGGGCAGCGGATTCCTACAATGAGCAGTTCTTC CASSSLGAADSYNEQFF
TRBJ2-3 TRBV7-8 TRBD2 NA TGTGCCAGCAGCTTTCTATCTAGCGGGGCGACAGATACGCAGTATTTT CASSFLSSGATDTQYF
TRBJ2-1 TRBV4-1 TRBD2 NA TGCGCCAGCAGCCAAGAGTCTCTAGCGGGGGGGTGGTACAATGAGCAGTTCTTC CASSQESLAGGWYNEQFF
TRBJ1-2 TRBV27 NA NA TGTGCCAGCAGCAGTATTGAGGCGCGGGGCTACACCTTC CASSSIEARGYTF